These 8 T cell receptor beta chains came from one sample sequenced in a study of blood T cell repertoires in COVID-19. The table came from immunoSEQ multiplex PCR; TCRdb's copy has only in-frame clones and leaves some out. The table has roughly 270,000 clones, approximately 80% seen once; the top ten hold approximately 5%. The sample taken for sequencing was PBMCs or T cells enriched from blood (not recorded which). The receptor set was obtained from a man aged 35 to 55 who had been exposed to COVID-19.

The chain carries TRBV12-5 and TRBJ1-1, with TRBD1 matching 11 bases. V was clipped by 2 bases and J by 4 bases; unmatched bases: 21. This CDR3 is built from 21 residues. The germline CDR1 and CDR2 sequences are LGHNT and FRNRAP. The CDR3 DNA reads as TGTGCTAGTGGTTTGCCCACCCGGACAGGGGGCGGAGGGAATCGTGCCACTGAAGCTTTCTTT. It encodes CASGLPTRTGGGGNRATEAFF.

The chain has TRBV12-3 or TRBV12-4 and TRBJ2-7; D may be TRBD2 (6 bases). V shed 8 bases and J shed 3 bases, with 14 bases lying between them. This CDR3 region has 13 residues. The CDR3 DNA is TGTGCCAGCGGAAGGGACTTTTACTACGAGCAGTACTTC. Its protein is CASGRDFYYEQYF.

This clone was picked up one time. The rearrangement joins TRBV12-5 to TRBJ1-5, with TRBD1 matching 7 bases. Germline loops: CDR1 LGHNT, CDR2 FRNRAP. The length of the CDR3 is 15 residues. V trimming: 2 bases; J trimming: 4 bases; junction bases outside the gene matches: 5. In nucleotides, the CDR3 is TGTGCTAGTGGTTTGACGGACAGGAGGAATCAGCCCCAGCATTTT. Its translation: CASGLTDRRNQPQHF.

This chain links TRBV19 with TRBJ2-7; 12 bases agree with TRBD2. Germline assignment: CDR1 LNHDA and CDR2 SQIVND (reference sequence). Losses at the gene ends were 3 bases for V and 4 bases for J; bases not matched to a gene: 4. This CDR3 comprises 15 residues. CDR3 protein: CASSMTSGSRYEQYF. As DNA, the CDR3 is TGTGCCAGTAGTATGACTAGCGGGAGCCGGTACGAGCAGTACTTC. Using reference TRBV19 and TRBJ2-7 for the parts outside the CDR3, the full variable domain is DGGITQSPKYLFRKEGQNVTLSCEQNLNHDAMYWYRQDPGQGLRLIYYSQIVNDFQKGDIAEGYSVSREKKESFPLTVTSAQKNPTAFYLCASSMTSGSRYEQYFGPGTRLTVT.

This chain links TRBV29-1 with TRBJ1-2; 8 nucleotides align to TRBD1. Germline lookup yields CDR1 SQVTM and CDR2 ANQGSEA. V dropped 2 bases and J dropped 6; count of bases not matched to a gene: 11. CDR3 size: 15 residues. The CDR3 DNA reads as TGCAGCGTTGAACGATCAGGGGGCGCGCGGAATGGCTACACCTTC. This translates into CSVERSGGARNGYTF.

The chain is built from TRBV7-8 and TRBJ1-4; no reliable D call. V gave up 2 bases and J gave up 0 bases, with 13 bases separating them. CDR1 and CDR2 (germline): SGHVS, FQNEAQ. The CDR3 extends over 17 amino acids. The CDR3 here is CASSLFGRGPTNEKLFF. The DNA of the CDR3 is TGTGCCAGCAGCTTATTCGGGAGAGGGCCAACTAATGAAAAACTGTTTTTT.

Only one count was recorded for this clone. This rearrangement joins TRBV19 to TRBJ2-1; 9 bases align to TRBD1. V lost 5 bases to trimming and J lost 6 bases; unmatched junction nucleotides: 2. The CDR3 totals 13 residues. Germline CDR1 LNHDA, CDR2 SQIVND (reference sequence). The DNA for the CDR3 is TGTGCCAGTAGTGACAGGGGGGTCAATGAGCAGTTCTTC. The encoded protein is CASSDRGVNEQFF.

This chain connects TRBV4-2 to TRBJ2-5; 12 nucleotides align to TRBD1. V gave up 0 bases and J gave up 7 bases; unmatched junction bases: 9. This CDR3 region has 17 residues. CDR1 is LGHNA and CDR2 is YNFKEQ in the germline V gene. DNA of the CDR3: TGTGCCAGCAGCCAAGATCGGGGACAGGGGGCCCTGGGGACCCAGTACTTC. The encoded protein is CASSQDRGQGALGTQYF.